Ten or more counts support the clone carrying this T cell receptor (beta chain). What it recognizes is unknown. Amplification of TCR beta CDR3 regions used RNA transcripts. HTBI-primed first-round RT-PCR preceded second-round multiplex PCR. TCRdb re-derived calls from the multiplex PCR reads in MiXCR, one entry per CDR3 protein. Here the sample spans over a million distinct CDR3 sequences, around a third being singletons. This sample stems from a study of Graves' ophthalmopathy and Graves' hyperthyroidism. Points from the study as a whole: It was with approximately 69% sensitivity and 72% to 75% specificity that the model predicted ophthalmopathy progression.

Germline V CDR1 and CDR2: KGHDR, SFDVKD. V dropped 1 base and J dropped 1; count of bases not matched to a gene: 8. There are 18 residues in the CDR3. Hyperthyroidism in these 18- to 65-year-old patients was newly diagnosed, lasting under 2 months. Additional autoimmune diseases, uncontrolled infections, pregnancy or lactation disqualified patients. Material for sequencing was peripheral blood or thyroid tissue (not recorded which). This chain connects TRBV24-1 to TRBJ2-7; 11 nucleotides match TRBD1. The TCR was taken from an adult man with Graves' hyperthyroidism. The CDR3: CATSDFPGQGDSSYEQYF. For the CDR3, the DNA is TGTGCCACCAGTGATTTCCCGGGACAGGGGGATAGTTCCTACGAGCAGTACTTC.